This is a list of T cell receptor beta chains from one sample in a study of T cell repertoires in cytomegalovirus infection. Antigens of these TCRs are unknown. TCRdb reprocessed the reads with MiXCR, giving one entry per CDR3 protein. The table shows over 45,000 distinct CDR3 sequences, with 20% to 25% occurring only once. This specimen was CD8+ T cells from cultured PBMCs, taken from culture after CMV antigen stimulation. Source of these receptors: a human donor in good health (CMV status not recorded). Some clones in this sample may be carry-over from other donors' samples. The CDR3 runs from the conserved cysteine through the conserved F or W. D genes are given only for firm matches. Not all rows give a size; the values are once, few, many and, for expanded clones, a class.

d_call: -; j_call: TRBJ1-1; cdr3_length: 15; v_call: TRBV27; clone_size: -; cdr3_aa: CASSSKGHLNTEAFF; cdr3_nt: TGTGCCAGCAGTTCCAAGGGACACTTGAACACTGAAGCTTTCTTT
d_call: TRBD1; j_call: TRBJ2-7; cdr3_length: 14; v_call: TRBV5-4; clone_size: many; cdr3_aa: CASGDRDSSYEQYF; cdr3_nt: TGTGCCAGCGGCGACAGGGACAGCTCCTACGAGCAGTACTTC
d_call: -; j_call: TRBJ2-5; cdr3_length: 16; v_call: TRBV7-2; clone_size: -; cdr3_aa: CASSYSPTKGLETQYF; cdr3_nt: TGTGCCAGCAGCTACTCGCCCACCAAAGGGTTGGAGACCCAGTACTTC
d_call: -; j_call: TRBJ1-2; cdr3_length: 12; v_call: TRBV6-5; clone_size: -; cdr3_aa: CDSSLGGYGYTF; cdr3_nt: TGTGACAGCAGTTTGGGAGGATACGGCTACACCTTC
d_call: TRBD1; j_call: TRBJ1-2; cdr3_length: 14; v_call: TRBV14; clone_size: -; cdr3_aa: CASSQRDRDYGYTF; cdr3_nt: TGTGCCAGCAGCCAGCGGGACAGGGATTATGGCTACACCTTC
d_call: -; j_call: TRBJ1-3; cdr3_length: 15; v_call: TRBV7-2; clone_size: few; cdr3_aa: CASSPSDSPGNTIYF; cdr3_nt: TGTGCCAGCAGCCCATCGGACAGTCCTGGAAACACCATATATTTT
d_call: TRBD2; j_call: TRBJ2-3; cdr3_length: 19; v_call: TRBV7-2; clone_size: -; cdr3_aa: CASSLYRPWGLAGDHTQYF; cdr3_nt: TGTGCCAGCAGCTTATATCGTCCATGGGGACTAGCGGGGGATCATACGCAGTATTTT
d_call: TRBD1; j_call: TRBJ1-2; cdr3_length: 14; v_call: TRBV27; clone_size: -; cdr3_aa: CASSLTGGATGYTF; cdr3_nt: TGTGCCAGCAGCCTCACAGGGGGCGCAACTGGCTACACCTTC
d_call: TRBD1; j_call: TRBJ2-5; cdr3_length: 16; v_call: TRBV7-9; clone_size: -; cdr3_aa: CASSVLPRDSQETQYF; cdr3_nt: TGTGCCAGCAGCGTGCTTCCCCGGGACAGCCAAGAGACCCAGTACTTC
d_call: -; j_call: TRBJ2-3; cdr3_length: 15; v_call: TRBV7-2; clone_size: -; cdr3_aa: CASSLEDPAADTQYF; cdr3_nt: TGTGCCAGCAGCTTAGAAGATCCTGCGGCAGATACGCAGTATTTT
d_call: -; j_call: TRBJ1-5; cdr3_length: 15; v_call: TRBV19; clone_size: -; cdr3_aa: CASMTPGPGYQPQHF; cdr3_nt: TGTGCCAGTATGACCCCGGGGCCAGGATATCAGCCCCAGCATTTT
d_call: -; j_call: TRBJ2-5; cdr3_length: 16; v_call: TRBV25-1; clone_size: -; cdr3_aa: CASSEEARGPEETQYF; cdr3_nt: TGTGCCAGCAGTGAAGAAGCCAGGGGCCCCGAGGAGACCCAGTACTTC
d_call: -; j_call: TRBJ1-1; cdr3_length: 14; v_call: TRBV12-3/TRBV12-4; clone_size: few; cdr3_aa: CASNPQGLHLEAFF; cdr3_nt: TGTGCCAGCAATCCACAGGGCCTCCACCTTGAAGCTTTCTTT
d_call: TRBD1; j_call: TRBJ1-2; cdr3_length: 13; v_call: TRBV12-3/TRBV12-4; clone_size: few; cdr3_aa: CASSRGQDYGYTF; cdr3_nt: TGTGCCAGCAGTCGAGGACAGGACTATGGCTACACCTTC
d_call: -; j_call: TRBJ2-2; cdr3_length: 15; v_call: TRBV6-6; clone_size: many; cdr3_aa: CASSEHSGNTGELFF; cdr3_nt: TGTGCCAGCAGTGAGCACAGCGGAAACACCGGGGAGCTGTTTTTT
d_call: -; j_call: TRBJ1-4; cdr3_length: 14; v_call: TRBV9; clone_size: -; cdr3_aa: CASSGEGGFEKLFF; cdr3_nt: TGTGCCAGCAGCGGGGAAGGGGGGTTTGAAAAACTGTTTTTT
d_call: -; j_call: TRBJ2-1; cdr3_length: 16; v_call: TRBV7-2; clone_size: -; cdr3_aa: CASSLSSLSSYNEQFF; cdr3_nt: TGTGCCAGCAGCTTAAGCTCATTGAGCTCCTACAATGAGCAGTTCTTC
d_call: TRBD2; j_call: TRBJ2-1; cdr3_length: 15; v_call: TRBV4-3; clone_size: -; cdr3_aa: CASSQGLALHNEQFF; cdr3_nt: TGCGCCAGCAGCCAGGGACTAGCTCTGCACAATGAGCAGTTCTTC
d_call: TRBD1; j_call: TRBJ2-5; cdr3_length: 19; v_call: TRBV7-6; clone_size: few; cdr3_aa: CASSLTFGPGTGLQETQYF; cdr3_nt: TGTGCCAGCAGCTTAACCTTTGGGCCGGGGACAGGGCTCCAAGAGACCCAGTACTTC
d_call: -; j_call: TRBJ2-1; cdr3_length: 15; v_call: TRBV4-1; clone_size: few; cdr3_aa: CASSQDPRSGNEQFF; cdr3_nt: TGCGCCAGCAGCCAAGATCCGAGATCCGGCAATGAGCAGTTCTTC
d_call: -; j_call: TRBJ2-5; cdr3_length: 16; v_call: TRBV7-9; clone_size: many; cdr3_aa: CASSLRDDDGKETQYF; cdr3_nt: TGTGCCAGCAGCCTTCGGGACGATGACGGGAAAGAGACCCAGTACTTC
d_call: -; j_call: TRBJ2-4; cdr3_length: 13; v_call: TRBV28; clone_size: few; cdr3_aa: CASSRDGKNIQYF; cdr3_nt: TGTGCCAGCAGCCGGGACGGGAAAAACATTCAGTACTTC
d_call: TRBD2; j_call: TRBJ2-7; cdr3_length: 14; v_call: TRBV7-2; clone_size: -; cdr3_aa: CASSLAGLNYEQYF; cdr3_nt: TGTGCCAGCAGCTTAGCGGGACTAAACTACGAGCAGTACTTC
d_call: TRBD1; j_call: TRBJ1-1; cdr3_length: 17; v_call: TRBV7-9; clone_size: -; cdr3_aa: CASSPPGQGSEVAEAFF; cdr3_nt: TGTGCCAGCAGCCCCCCGGGACAGGGAAGTGAAGTCGCTGAAGCTTTCTTT
d_call: -; j_call: TRBJ1-1; cdr3_length: 11; v_call: TRBV5-4; clone_size: few; cdr3_aa: CASSLRTEAFF; cdr3_nt: TGTGCCAGCAGCTTGCGCACTGAAGCTTTCTTT
d_call: -; j_call: TRBJ2-3; cdr3_length: 21; v_call: TRBV7-8; clone_size: few; cdr3_aa: CASSLTVPIYIPATNTDTQYF; cdr3_nt: TGTGCCAGCAGCTTAACGGTCCCCATATATATCCCGGCGACCAACACAGATACGCAGTATTTT
d_call: TRBD2; j_call: TRBJ2-7; cdr3_length: 16; v_call: TRBV7-2; clone_size: few; cdr3_aa: CASSLVTRGRFYEQYF; cdr3_nt: TGTGCCAGCAGCTTAGTGACCCGCGGGAGATTCTACGAGCAGTACTTC
d_call: -; j_call: TRBJ2-1; cdr3_length: 14; v_call: TRBV27; clone_size: -; cdr3_aa: CASSLTGPYNEQFF; cdr3_nt: TGTGCCAGCAGTTTAACGGGGCCCTACAATGAGCAGTTCTTC
d_call: -; j_call: TRBJ2-1; cdr3_length: 14; v_call: TRBV10-3; clone_size: few; cdr3_aa: CATTGTTAYNEQFF; cdr3_nt: TGTGCCACAACCGGGACCACCGCTTACAATGAGCAGTTCTTC
d_call: -; j_call: TRBJ2-5; cdr3_length: 15; v_call: TRBV2; clone_size: -; cdr3_aa: CASSGPGGRQETQYF; cdr3_nt: TGTGCCAGCAGTGGCCCGGGTGGCAGACAAGAGACCCAGTACTTC
d_call: -; j_call: TRBJ1-3; cdr3_length: 14; v_call: TRBV7-8; clone_size: -; cdr3_aa: CASSAIDSGNTIYF; cdr3_nt: TGTGCCAGCAGCGCCATAGACTCTGGAAACACCATATATTTT
d_call: -; j_call: TRBJ1-1; cdr3_length: 13; v_call: TRBV7-9; clone_size: -; cdr3_aa: CASSLDRSTEAFF; cdr3_nt: TGTGCCAGCAGCTTAGACAGGTCCACTGAAGCTTTCTTT
d_call: TRBD2; j_call: TRBJ2-1; cdr3_length: 16; v_call: TRBV7-9; clone_size: few; cdr3_aa: CASSFGTSGGYNEQFF; cdr3_nt: TGTGCCAGCAGCTTCGGGACTAGCGGGGGTTACAATGAGCAGTTCTTC
d_call: TRBD2; j_call: TRBJ2-5; cdr3_length: 16; v_call: TRBV6-2/TRBV6-3; clone_size: few; cdr3_aa: CASSDLAGPFQETQYF; cdr3_nt: TGTGCCAGCAGTGATCTAGCGGGACCCTTCCAAGAGACCCAGTACTTC
d_call: TRBD2; j_call: TRBJ2-1; cdr3_length: 15; v_call: TRBV7-2; clone_size: few; cdr3_aa: CASSLGTSGSYEQFF; cdr3_nt: TGTGCCAGCAGCTTAGGGACTAGCGGGAGTTATGAGCAGTTCTTC
d_call: -; j_call: TRBJ2-5; cdr3_length: 13; v_call: TRBV7-2; clone_size: -; cdr3_aa: CASSLEGKETQYF; cdr3_nt: TGTGCCAGCAGCTTAGAGGGGAAGGAGACCCAGTACTTC
d_call: TRBD1; j_call: TRBJ2-1; cdr3_length: 15; v_call: TRBV11-2; clone_size: -; cdr3_aa: CASSLDRDRGHEQFF; cdr3_nt: TGTGCCAGCAGCTTGGACCGGGACAGAGGACATGAGCAGTTCTTC
d_call: -; j_call: TRBJ2-5; cdr3_length: 14; v_call: TRBV24-1; clone_size: few; cdr3_aa: CATSDLRAPETQYF; cdr3_nt: TGTGCCACCAGTGATTTAAGGGCCCCAGAGACCCAGTACTTC
d_call: -; j_call: TRBJ2-7; cdr3_length: 13; v_call: TRBV7-6; clone_size: many; cdr3_aa: CASSLAPGDEQYF; cdr3_nt: TGTGCCAGCAGCTTAGCGCCCGGGGACGAGCAGTACTTC
d_call: -; j_call: TRBJ2-7; cdr3_length: 15; v_call: TRBV11-2; clone_size: medium-sized; cdr3_aa: CASSLGIPTGYEQYF; cdr3_nt: TGTGCCAGCAGCTTAGGAATACCAACGGGATACGAGCAGTACTTC
d_call: -; j_call: TRBJ1-5; cdr3_length: 14; v_call: TRBV7-9; clone_size: -; cdr3_aa: CASSGPGGNQPQHF; cdr3_nt: TGTGCCAGCAGCGGGCCTGGGGGCAATCAGCCCCAGCATTTT
d_call: -; j_call: TRBJ1-5; cdr3_length: 13; v_call: TRBV7-8; clone_size: medium-sized; cdr3_aa: CASSLGNNQPQHF; cdr3_nt: TGTGCCAGCAGCTTAGGGAACAATCAGCCCCAGCATTTT
d_call: TRBD1; j_call: TRBJ1-2; cdr3_length: 14; v_call: TRBV7-3; clone_size: -; cdr3_aa: CASSMGQTDYGYTF; cdr3_nt: TGTGCCAGCAGCATGGGACAGACTGACTATGGCTACACCTTC